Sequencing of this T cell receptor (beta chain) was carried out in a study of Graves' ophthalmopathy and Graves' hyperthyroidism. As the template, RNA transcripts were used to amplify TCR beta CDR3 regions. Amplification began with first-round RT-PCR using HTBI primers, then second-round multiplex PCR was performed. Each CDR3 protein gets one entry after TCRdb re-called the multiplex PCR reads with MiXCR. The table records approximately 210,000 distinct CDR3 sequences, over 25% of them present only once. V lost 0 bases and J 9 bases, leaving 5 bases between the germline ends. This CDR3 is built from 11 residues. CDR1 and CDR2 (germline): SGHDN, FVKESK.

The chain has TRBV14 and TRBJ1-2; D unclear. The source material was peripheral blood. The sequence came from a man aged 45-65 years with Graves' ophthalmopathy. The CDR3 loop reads CASSQDYRYTF. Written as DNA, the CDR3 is TGTGCCAGCAGCCAAGATTATCGCTACACCTTC. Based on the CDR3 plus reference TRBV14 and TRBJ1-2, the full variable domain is EAGVTQFPSHSVIEKGQTVTLRCDPISGHDNLYWYRRVMGKEIKFLLHFVKESKQDESGMPNNRFLAERTGGTYSTLKVQPAELEDSGVYFCASSQDYRYTFGSGTRLTVV.